The 2 T cell receptor beta chains listed next were all sequenced from one sample in a study of blood T cell repertoires in COVID-19. The method was immunoSEQ multiplex PCR; TCRdb's version includes in-frame clones alone and lacks a portion of them. Of about 400,000 clones listed, 70% to 90% are singletons. The sample was PBMCs or T cells enriched from blood (not recorded which). The source is a woman aged 25 to 39 with acute COVID-19.

In DNA form, the CDR3 reads TGTGCCAGCAGCCTTAGCGGGGGCCGCACAGATACGCAGTATTTT. Translation gives CASSLSGGRTDTQYF. V usage is TRBV3-1 (or the pseudogene TRBV3-2) and J usage is TRBJ2-3; 9 positions match TRBD2. J lost 1 base, V lost 4 bases, and 3 bases had no gene match. The length of the CDR3 is 15 residues. Germline CDR1 and CDR2: LGHDT and YNNKEL (reference sequence).

The V gene is TRBV6-2 or TRBV6-3, the J gene TRBJ1-5, with 9 bases aligning to TRBD1. The CDR3 is 15 amino acids. V shed 6 bases and J 6 bases; nucleotides not matched to a gene: 9. Germline V gene sequence: CDR1 MNHEY, CDR2 SVGEGT. The CDR3 loop is CASRPTGGGSQPQHF. CDR3 bases: TGTGCCAGCAGACCTACAGGGGGCGGGAGTCAGCCCCAGCATTTT.